A single T cell receptor beta chain is shown here with its context. Its target is unknown. This PCR relied on a set of 60 Vbeta primers and 13 Jbeta primers. Assay: immunoSEQ multiplex PCR; the TCRdb copy retains only in-frame clones and omits some. The sample lists some 150,000 clones; over 70% were seen once. The CDR3 is 15 residues long. Deletions cut 0 bases from V and 9 bases from J, with 16 bases between. The germline V gene encodes CDR1 SGHTS and CDR2 YDEGEE. The entry originates in a study of cytomegalovirus exposure and HLA in healthy donors. Findings and limits, study-wide: In a later analysis, CMV-associated beta chains were mostly HLA-associated, it appeared. Earlier findings revealed that most TCR beta V segments proved productive either about 87% or about 30% of the time.

There were likely unrecorded immune exposures, though donors were nominally healthy when sampled. Sequences were obtained from PBMCs. The chain uses TRBV5-8 and TRBJ2-4, with D tentatively TRBD1 (5 bases). This sequence was found in a man aged 25-40 years in good health and CMV-seronegative. CDR3 loop: CASSLGSTMQGIQYF. The CDR3 coding sequence is TGTGCCAGCAGCTTGGGTTCAACGATGCAGGGCATTCAGTACTTC.